The 25 T cell receptor beta chains given below trace back to one sample, sequenced in a study of T and B cells in COVID-19 patients. Multiplex PCR with BIOMED2 TRB-A/B primer pools amplified TRB rearrangements. Using its own MiXCR run on the multiplex PCR reads, TCRdb lists one record per CDR3 protein. The sample includes 6,000 or so distinct CDR3 sequences, roughly 26% of them seen just once. TRB was amplified from about 250-500 ng of blood genomic DNA. Sequenced: blood. All receptors come from a human donor with active COVID-19.

This clonotype is medium-sized in the sample. The chain links TRBV6-5 to TRBJ2-3; unclear D gene. V shed 0 bases and J shed 4 bases, with 5 bases lying between them. Looked up from germline, CDR1 is MNHEY and CDR2 is SVGAGI. CDR3 length: 13 amino acids. CDR3 in DNA: TGTGCCAGCAGTTACTCTCGGGCAGATACGCAGTATTTT. Its translation: CASSYSRADTQYF.

In its sample, this clonotype is large. The chain employs TRBV29-1 and TRBJ2-5, with D possibly TRBD2 on 5 matching bases. Trimming pared 6 bases from V and 1 base from J, leaving 15 bases between. The CDR3 has 14 amino acids. CDR1 SQVTM and CDR2 ANQGSEA come from the germline V gene. CDR3 DNA sequence: TGCAGCGTCCCTTGGGGAGAGGGCCAAGAGACCCAGTACTTC. It specifies CSVPWGEGQETQYF.

By share, this clonotype counts as medium-sized. This chain uses TRBV27 with TRBJ2-3, with 8 positions matching TRBD2. The germline V gene has CDR1 MNHEY and CDR2 SMNVEV (reference sequence). The CDR3 has 17 amino acids. Unmatched junction bases numbered 11, after V lost 4 bases and J lost 2 bases. In DNA form, the CDR3 reads TGTGCCAGCAGTTCAACCGGGGGGGATTTCATCACAGATACGCAGTATTTT. It encodes CASSSTGGDFITDTQYF.

By sample share, this clonotype is medium-sized. The chain carries TRBV6-5 and TRBJ2-4; D uncertain. V was trimmed by 0 bases and J by 8 bases, leaving 11 bases between them. In germline, CDR1 is MNHEY, CDR2 SVGAGI. This CDR3 is built from 14 residues. The CDR3 loop is CASSYSILADIQYF. The CDR3, as DNA: TGTGCCAGCAGTTACTCGATTTTGGCGGACATTCAGTACTTC.

This clonotype occurred many times. The V call is TRBV5-4, the J call TRBJ1-3; 7 bases agree with TRBD1. The length of the CDR3 is 13 residues. Trimming at V came to 0 bases and at J to 8 bases, leaving 2 bases not matched to a gene. The V gene's germline CDR1 is SGHNT and CDR2 YYREEE (reference sequence). The CDR3 DNA reads as TGTGCCAGCAGCTTGGGACAGGGTTACACCATATATTTT. Its translation: CASSLGQGYTIYF.

The chain links TRBV29-1 to TRBJ1-4; TRBD1 is a possible D gene (6 bases). Trimming shortened V by 4 bases and J by 2 bases, and 8 bases separated the two germline ends. Germline V gives CDR1 SQVTM, CDR2 ANQGSEA. The length of the CDR3 is 13 residues. This CDR3 is CSVVGGTNEKLFF. As DNA, the CDR3 is TGCAGCGTTGTAGGGGGGACTAATGAAAAACTGTTTTTT.

This clonotype was counted ten times or more. The chain has TRBV18 and TRBJ1-5; 10 positions agree with TRBD1. Unmatched junction bases numbered 4, after V lost 5 bases and J lost 3 bases. CDR1 KGHSH and CDR2 LQKENI come from the germline V gene. CDR3 length: 15 amino acids. The CDR3 reads CASSIGQGDNQPQHF. The CDR3 nucleotides are TGTGCCAGCTCAATTGGACAGGGGGACAATCAGCCCCAGCATTTT.

This clonotype was seen repeatedly, ten times or more. The V gene is TRBV5-7, the J gene TRBJ2-1; 7 bases fit TRBD1. TRBV5-7 is marked as an open reading frame, function uncertain. The V gene end was trimmed by 0 bases and the J gene end by 7 bases; junction bases not matched to a gene: 10. This CDR3 has 16 amino acids. CDR3 DNA: TGTGCCAGCAGCTTGGTGGACAGGCGAATGGTGAATGAGCAGTTCTTC. Translated: CASSLVDRRMVNEQFF.

Turning to this clonotype: No DNA is shown, since the ends of the CDR3 on it are uncertain; the CDR3 is the one TCRdb lists. V is TRBV12-3 or TRBV12-4 and J is TRBJ2-7; the table's D call of TRBD1 was not tested on the DNA. Termini included, the CDR3 measures 19 amino acids. CDR3 protein: CASSIYLCSVGQGDYEQYF.

V usage is TRBV10-1 and J usage is TRBJ1-1; the D is unclear. Trimming cost V 2 bases and J 0 bases, with 7 bases left between them. Germline CDR1 reads WNHNN; CDR2 reads SYGVQD (reference sequence). The CDR3 covers 14 residues. CDR3 DNA sequence: TGCGCCAGCAGTGAGACACAGTTGAACACTGAAGCTTTCTTT. It yields the protein CASSETQLNTEAFF.

By share, this clonotype ranks as medium-sized. The chain links TRBV12-3 or TRBV12-4 to TRBJ2-1, with D perhaps matching TRBD2 (6 bases). V was clipped by 6 bases and J by 2 bases, with 14 bases between them. The CDR3 spans 15 residues. DNA for the CDR3: TGTGCCAGCAGACTCCGGGACTGGACCTACAATGAGCAGTTCTTC. Translated: CASRLRDWTYNEQFF.

V and J are TRBV6-2 or TRBV6-3 and TRBJ1-1; TRBD1 is a possible D gene (5 bases). From germline, CDR1 is MNHEY and CDR2 SVGEGT. Between the trimmed V and J ends, which lost 6 bases and 0 bases, there was a span of 20 bases. The CDR3 has 17 residues. Written as DNA, the CDR3 is TGTGCCAGCAGGCCGTTCTCTCCCGGGGACCTGAACACTGAAGCTTTCTTT. It is translated as CASRPFSPGDLNTEAFF.

Written as DNA, the CDR3 is TGCGCCAGCAGCTTGGACGGGACAGATACGCAGTATTTT. This codes for CASSLDGTDTQYF. The chain employs TRBV5-1 and TRBJ2-3, with D unclear. The V gene lost 0 bases and the J gene lost 3 bases, with 5 bases spanning the gap. Per the germline V gene, CDR1 is SGHRS and CDR2 is YFSETQ. This CDR3 spans 13 amino acids.

This clonotype was detected ten times or more. This chain uses TRBV5-4 with TRBJ1-2, with TRBD1 matching over 7 bases. There are 14 residues in the CDR3. In germline, CDR1 is SGHNT, CDR2 YYREEE (reference sequence). J was trimmed by 7 bases and V by 6 bases; bases with no gene match: 12. This chain's CDR3 is CASIVQGTGSGYTF. DNA of the CDR3: TGTGCCAGCATAGTACAGGGGACTGGGAGTGGCTACACCTTC.

By its share, this clonotype is medium-sized. The V and J genes are TRBV6-1 and TRBJ2-7; no firm D call. This CDR3 contains 12 residues. The V gene's germline CDR1 is MNHNS and CDR2 SASEGT. The ends were cut back, 4 bases at V and 6 bases at J, with 10 bases in the middle. In nucleotides, the CDR3 is TGTGCCAGCAGTGTTGGGCTTTTCGAGCAGTACTTC. Encoded protein: CASSVGLFEQYF.

Sample share makes this clonotype medium-sized (0.01 to 0.1%). This sequence joins TRBV7-6 and TRBJ2-2; unclear D gene. The V gene lost 5 bases and the J gene lost 2 bases, with 18 bases spanning the gap. The CDR3 runs 17 residues. CDR1 and CDR2 from the germline V gene are SGHVS and FNYEAQ. The CDR3 sequence is CASSQSQGLTNTGELFF. DNA for the CDR3: TGTGCCAGCAGCCAATCTCAAGGGCTGACCAACACCGGGGAGCTGTTTTTT.

As regards this clonotype: The junction and the germline gene differ at one end; a read error may be behind it. V and J are TRBV4-1 and TRBJ2-2; D is perhaps TRBD1 (5 bases). Germline lookup yields CDR1 MGHRA and CDR2 YSYEKL. This CDR3 comprises 15 residues. The CDR3 DNA sequence: TGCGCCAGTAGCCAAGATACAGGATACACCGGGGAGCTGTTTTTT. Translation gives CASSQDTGYTGELFF.

Judged by abundance, this clonotype is large. The rearrangement joins TRBV14 to TRBJ2-7; D is undetermined. Germline V lookup: CDR1 SGHDN, CDR2 FVKESK. V lost 4 bases and J lost 2, with 12 bases in between. The length of the CDR3 is 14 residues. The CDR3, as DNA: TGTGCCAGCAGCCCCGGCCACAGACCCTACGAGCAGTACTTC. Its protein product is CASSPGHRPYEQYF.

J is TRBJ1-3 and V is TRBV6-1, with no clear D. Per germline, CDR1 MNHNS and CDR2 SASEGT. The CDR3 runs to 15 residues. Trimming stripped 2 bases from V and 0 bases from J, with 8 bases between. The CDR3 coding sequence is TGTGCCAGCAGTGAACCGAACCACTCTGGAAACACCATATATTTT. Translating gives CASSEPNHSGNTIYF.

The genes are TRBV5-1 and TRBJ1-3; D is possibly TRBD1 (5 bases). Per the germline V gene, CDR1 is SGHRS and CDR2 is YFSETQ. V lost 2 bases and J lost 0, with 9 bases in between. This CDR3 region has 15 residues. The CDR3 sequence: CASSFTGASGNTIYF. Here the CDR3 DNA reads TGCGCCAGCAGCTTCACAGGAGCCTCTGGAAACACCATATATTTT.

The chain carries TRBV20-1 and TRBJ2-3; D gene unclear. Germline values: CDR1 DFQATT, CDR2 SNEGSKA (reference sequence). V was clipped by 2 bases and J by 6 bases, with 6 bases between them. This CDR3 has 11 residues. Written as DNA, the CDR3 is TGCAGTGCTAGACGTGGTGATACGCAGTATTTT. Translating gives CSARRGDTQYF.

In its sample, this clonotype was seen a few times. The V gene is TRBV28, the J gene TRBJ1-2, with 7 nucleotides matching TRBD1. The CDR3 sequence is 12 residues long. Germline trimming cut 4 bases from V and 7 bases from J; bases unmatched to any gene: 3. CDR1 is MDHEN, CDR2 SYDVKM, per germline. The CDR3 is CASSSTGLGYTF. For the CDR3, the DNA is TGTGCCAGCAGTTCGACAGGGCTTGGCTACACCTTC.

The genes are TRBV12-3 or TRBV12-4 and TRBJ2-2, with D possibly TRBD2 on 5 matching bases. The V gene lost 5 bases and the J gene lost 8 bases, with 12 bases spanning the gap. This CDR3 has 13 amino acids. The DNA of the CDR3 is TGTGCCAGCAGTCCGGAGGACTGGGGGGAGCTGTTTTTT. It is translated as CASSPEDWGELFF.

The table lists this clonotype with many counts. This rearrangement joins TRBV5-6 to TRBJ1-2; unclear D gene. The CDR3 totals 13 residues. Germline V gene lookup returns CDR1 SGHDT and CDR2 YYEEEE. The ends were cut back, 4 bases at V and 4 bases at J, with 11 bases in the middle. CDR3 sequence reads: CASSQDGIYGYTF. CDR3 nucleotides: TGTGCCAGCAGCCAGGATGGAATCTATGGCTACACCTTC.

By its share, this clonotype is medium-sized. The rearrangement uses TRBV5-4 and TRBJ2-1; 8 positions agree with TRBD1. CDR1 SGHNT and CDR2 YYREEE come from the germline V gene (reference sequence). V shed 2 bases, J shed 6 bases, and the junction held 7 bases outside the gene matches. This CDR3 comprises 15 residues. The DNA of the CDR3 is TGTGCCAGCAGCTTCTGGGGACAGGTTCCCAATGAGCAGTTCTTC. Translated: CASSFWGQVPNEQFF.